Each of the 6 T cell receptor beta chains below was sequenced from the same sample in a study of T cell repertoires in cytomegalovirus infection. Antigens of these TCRs are unknown. In TCRdb, the reads were re-called with MiXCR into one record per CDR3 protein. This table has about 24,000 distinct CDR3 sequences, 22% appearing once. This specimen consisted of CD8+ T cells from cultured PBMCs, obtained from culture after CMV antigen stimulation. Receptor source: a human donor in good health (CMV status not recorded). Some clones in this sample may be carry-over from other donors' samples.

This clonotype was seen only a few times. The rearrangement joins TRBV28 to TRBJ2-7, with 7 bases lining up with TRBD1. The germline gives CDR1 MDHEN, CDR2 SYDVKM. The CDR3 loop spans 14 amino acids. V shed 7 bases and J 2 bases; nucleotides not matched to a gene: 8. CDR3 DNA: TGTGCCAGCAACCTCCGGGACAGTACCTACGAGCAGTACTTC. This codes for CASNLRDSTYEQYF.

The genes are TRBV4-3 and TRBJ1-2; D is unclear. The CDR3 runs 15 residues. Germline assignment: CDR1 LGHNA and CDR2 YSLEER. Deletions cut 6 bases from V and 2 bases from J, with 16 bases between. Written as DNA, the CDR3 is TGCGCCAGCAGTTTATCCAGTGGGTCAAACTATGGCTACACCTTC. It is translated as CASSLSSGSNYGYTF.

This clonotype was recorded at least ten times. The chain has TRBV7-2 and TRBJ2-5, with D possibly TRBD1 on 7 matching bases. This CDR3 is built from 13 residues. Germline V lookup: CDR1 SGHTA, CDR2 FQGNSA. V lost 7 bases to trimming and J lost 4 bases, with 13 bases between them. Here the CDR3 reads CASIPQGGETQYF. The CDR3 coding sequence is TGTGCCAGCATCCCCCAGGGGGGAGAGACCCAGTACTTC.

The chain recombines TRBV7-6 with TRBJ1-6, with D possibly being TRBD1 (6 bases). The CDR3 has 13 amino acids. Germline V CDR1 and CDR2: SGHVS, FNYEAQ. The germline V and J ends were trimmed by 4 bases and 11 bases, with 12 bases remaining between them. The CDR3 region is CASSWDKNTPLHF. For the CDR3, the DNA is TGTGCCAGCAGCTGGGACAAAAATACACCCCTCCACTTT. The complete variable domain, with remaining parts taken from reference TRBV7-6 and TRBJ1-6, reads GAGVSQSPRYKVTKRGQDVALRCDPISGHVSLYWYRQALGQGPEFLTYFNYEAQQDKSGLPNDRFSAERPEGSISTLTIQRTEQRDSAMYRCASSWDKNTPLHFGNGTRLTVT.

Only a few counts were recorded for this clonotype. The gene calls are TRBV2 and TRBJ2-1; 13 positions agree with TRBD2. The trim removed 8 bases at V and 9 bases at J, leaving 10 bases unmatched. The germline CDR1 and CDR2 sequences are SNHLY and FYNNEI. The CDR3 runs to 15 residues. The CDR3 nucleotides read TGTGCCAGCGAGGGCGGGACTAGCGGGACTGGTGAGCAGTTCTTC. It yields the protein CASEGGTSGTGEQFF.

This clonotype was seen once. The chain couples TRBV2 to TRBJ2-3, with D possibly being TRBD2 (6 bases). The CDR3 length is 15 residues. The V end lost 2 bases, the J end lost 4 bases, and 13 bases lay between the germline ends. Per the germline V gene, CDR1 is SNHLY and CDR2 is FYNNEI. CDR3 sequence: CASSELFGEADTQYF. The CDR3 DNA is TGTGCCAGCAGTGAATTATTCGGGGAGGCAGATACGCAGTATTTT.